This TCR beta chain was recorded in a study of OX40 agonist ivuxolimab in advanced cancers. Study-level background: A diagnosis of hepatocellular carcinoma, melanoma, renal cell or head and neck cancer was present in dose-escalation patients.

Study-wide findings and caveats: Relative to CD4+ cells, CD8+ T cells on average had more expanded clones.

The table came from immunoSEQ multiplex PCR; TCRdb's copy has only in-frame clones and leaves some out. The sample contains tens of thousands of clones, approximately 94% of which appear only once. Remarks on this clone: What it binds is not known.

This CDR3 comprises 14 residues. Trimming removed 4 bases at V and 5 bases at J, with 13 bases between. Germline CDR1 is SGDLS and CDR2 is YYNGEE. The chain is built from TRBV9 and TRBJ2-1, with D possibly being TRBD1 or TRBD2 (5 bases each). The TCR was taken from an adult with an advanced solid tumor such as melanoma, head and neck, liver or kidney cancer. Here the sequenced sample was CD4+ or CD8+ T cells sorted from blood, taken in a trial of the OX40 agonist ivuxolimab. This CDR3 is CASSSEDTHNEQFF. The CDR3 DNA reads as TGTGCCAGCAGCTCGGAGGACACGCACAATGAGCAGTTCTTC.